The 10 T cell receptor beta chains below come from one sample, sequenced in a study of cytomegalovirus exposure and HLA in healthy donors. Primers included in the PCR were 60 Vbeta and 13 Jbeta primers. Method: immunoSEQ multiplex PCR; TCRdb's copy keeps in-frame clones and lacks some. The table has 90,000 to 120,000 clones, approximately 66% seen once. The specimen was PBMCs. These receptors were taken from a man aged 35-49 years in good health and CMV-seropositive.

Only a few counts were recorded for this clone. The chain uses TRBV19 and TRBJ1-2; D not resolved. Trimming removed 4 bases at V and 6 bases at J, with 3 bases between. Germline CDR1 reads LNHDA; CDR2 reads SQIVND (reference sequence). The CDR3 has 10 amino acids. CDR3 sequence (DNA): TGTGCCAGTAGTAGCGATGGCTACACCTTC. Amino acid sequence: CASSSDGYTF.

The chain recombines TRBV30 with TRBJ1-5; D gene ambiguous. V was clipped by 4 bases and J by 3 bases, with 16 bases between them. The CDR3 contains 15 residues. Germline CDR1 reads GTSNPN; CDR2 reads SVGIG (reference sequence). The CDR3 is CAWTSEGRPNQPQHF. As DNA, the CDR3 is TGTGCCTGGACTTCCGAGGGCAGACCCAATCAGCCCCAGCATTTT.

This chain uses TRBV10-1 with TRBJ2-2; 9 bases line up with TRBD2. CDR3 length equals 15 residues. Unmatched junction bases numbered 7, after V lost 4 bases and J lost 7 bases. Germline loops: CDR1 WNHNN, CDR2 SYGVQD (reference sequence). CDR3 nucleotide sequence: TGCGCCAGCAGTGGCGATAGCGGGAGTTTCGGGGAGCTGTTTTTT. Encoded protein: CASSGDSGSFGELFF.

V and J are TRBV7-7 and TRBJ1-2; no clear D. Germline loops: CDR1 SSHAT, CDR2 FNYEAQ (reference sequence). The CDR3 sequence is 16 residues long. Trimming stripped 2 bases from V and 3 bases from J, with 16 bases between. The CDR3 here is CASSLYPGNGDYGYTF. CDR3 nucleotide sequence: TGTGCCAGCAGCTTATACCCGGGGAATGGGGACTATGGCTACACCTTC.

V is TRBV20-1 and J is TRBJ2-5, with D perhaps TRBD2 (5 bases). V gave up 7 bases and J gave up 5 bases, with 8 bases separating them. Germline V lookup: CDR1 DFQATT, CDR2 SNEGSKA (reference sequence). The CDR3 length is 10 residues. CDR3 coding DNA: TGCAGTGGTGGCGGGGAGACCCAGTACTTC. This encodes CSGGGETQYF.

In nucleotides, the CDR3 is TGTGCCAGCAGCTTCATAGGGGGCGAGCAGTTCTTC. It yields the protein CASSFIGGEQFF. This chain connects TRBV5-6 to TRBJ2-1; 7 nucleotides line up with TRBD1. This CDR3 is built from 12 residues. V was clipped by 2 bases and J by 10 bases; unmatched bases: 3. Germline V CDR1 and CDR2: SGHDT, YYEEEE.

This clone turned up a few times. The chain employs TRBV29-1 and TRBJ1-2, with TRBD1 matching 7 bases. The V gene end was trimmed by 6 bases and the J gene end by 4 bases; junction bases not matched to a gene: 8. CDR1 and CDR2 (germline): SQVTM, ANQGSEA. The CDR3 is 13 residues long. The CDR3 bases are TGCAGCGTCCCCGGGACAGATGCCTATGGCTACACCTTC. It translates to CSVPGTDAYGYTF.

V gene TRBV5-6 combines with J gene TRBJ2-5, with 10 bases that match TRBD1. Germline CDR1 and CDR2: SGHDT and YYEEEE. The CDR3 contains 17 residues. J gave up 5 bases and V 1 base, and 11 bases lay outside the gene matches. The CDR3 region has the DNA TGTGCCAGCAGCTTGTCGGACAGGGGGAAGGTCGGGGAGACCCAGTACTTC. Residues: CASSLSDRGKVGETQYF.

The gene calls are TRBV7-2 and TRBJ2-5; tentatively, D is TRBD2 (5 bases). This CDR3 has 15 amino acids. Trimming left V 4 bases short and J 6 bases short, with 18 bases between. Germline-derived CDR1 and CDR2 are SGHTA and FQGNSA. The CDR3 loop is CASSSRSEFGKTQYF. The CDR3 DNA reads TGTGCCAGCAGCTCGCGGTCAGAGTTCGGGAAGACCCAGTACTTC.

The chain uses TRBV4-3 and TRBJ2-7; 7 nucleotides match TRBD1. J gave up 2 bases and V 1 base, and 5 bases lay outside the gene matches. The CDR3 has 15 residues. Germline CDR1 is LGHNA and CDR2 is YSLEER. The DNA for the CDR3 is TGCGCCAGCAGCCAAGGGAGGACAGGCACCTACGAGCAGTACTTC. Translated: CASSQGRTGTYEQYF.